The present T cell receptor beta chain was sequenced within a study of cytomegalovirus exposure and HLA in healthy donors. The CDR3 is 14 residues long. Germline CDR1 and CDR2: LNHDA and SQIVND (reference sequence). V lost 5 bases to trimming and J lost 9 bases, with 17 bases between them. In the PCR, 60 Vbeta and 13 Jbeta primers were used. Repertoires were generated with immunoSEQ multiplex PCR, while TCRdb's copy carries only in-frame clones and drops some. The sample holds roughly 160,000 clones; just under 80% are singletons and the top ten take under 1.5%. The sequence was obtained from a man aged 25 to 40 in good health and CMV-seronegative. V usage is TRBV19 and J usage is TRBJ2-1, with D maybe TRBD2 (6 bases). The sequenced sample consisted of PBMCs. The CDR3 DNA sequence: TGTGCCAGTAGTCTAAGGAGGGAGAAAGGTGAGCAGTTCTTC. Translating it yields CASSLRREKGEQFF.